Shown below are 16 T cell receptor beta chains from a single sample sequenced in a study of T cell clones after liver transplantation. The data were produced by immunoSEQ multiplex PCR, yet TCRdb's version contains in-frame clones alone and is incomplete. The repertoire has 70,000 or so clones, nearly 95% of them found once; the top ten carry 0.85% to 1%. The sequences come from CD4+ T cells from blood, collected about 27 months after liver transplant. The receptors were sampled from a human patient who received a liver transplant. T cells may partly derive from the graft donor.

The chain recombines TRBV27 with TRBJ2-7; TRBD2 agrees at 12 bases. The V gene end was trimmed by 3 bases and the J gene end by 5 bases; junction bases not matched to a gene: 5. The CDR3 runs 15 residues. Germline lookup yields CDR1 MNHEY and CDR2 SMNVEV (reference sequence). The CDR3 sequence is CASSLTSGSSDEQYF. Written as DNA, the CDR3 is TGTGCCAGCAGTTTGACTAGCGGGAGTTCTGACGAGCAGTACTTC.

This rearrangement joins TRBV11-2 to TRBJ2-1, with 9 bases lining up with TRBD1. This CDR3 spans 16 amino acids. The V segment lost 1 base and the J segment 6 bases; nucleotides outside the gene matches: 7. Germline loops: CDR1 SGHAT, CDR2 FQNNGV. CDR3 bases: TGTGCCAGCAGCTTAGTGGGGACAGGGATGATCAATGAGCAGTTCTTC. It codes for CASSLVGTGMINEQFF.

The CDR3 coding sequence is TGTGCCAGCAGTACCGACAGGGATCATAGAGTGACCATATATTTT. Its translation is CASSTDRDHRVTIYF. The chain carries TRBV7-9 and TRBJ1-3; 7 bases match TRBD1. Germline lookup yields CDR1 SEHNR and CDR2 FQNEAQ (reference sequence). The CDR3 covers 15 residues. The J segment lost 10 bases and the V segment lost 6 bases, leaving 15 bases of the junction unmatched.

This chain connects TRBV28 to TRBJ1-4, with D uncertain. V lost 1 base and J lost 0, with 12 bases in between. Per germline, CDR1 MDHEN and CDR2 SYDVKM. The CDR3 totals 17 residues. The CDR3 sequence: CASSLFGGQATNEKLFF. The CDR3 nucleotides read TGTGCCAGCAGTTTATTCGGAGGGCAAGCAACTAATGAAAAACTGTTTTTT.

J is TRBJ2-7 and V is TRBV4-2, with 11 bases identical to TRBD1. The CDR3 is made up of 16 amino acids. Germline V gene sequence: CDR1 LGHNA, CDR2 YNFKEQ. Trimming at V came to 2 bases and at J to 2 bases, leaving 5 bases not matched to a gene. The CDR3 protein is CASSQIPGQGAYEQYF. In DNA form, the CDR3 reads TGTGCCAGCAGCCAAATTCCGGGACAGGGGGCCTACGAGCAGTACTTC.

This chain connects TRBV7-9 to TRBJ2-2, with D maybe TRBD2 (7 bases). V dropped 7 bases and J dropped 4 bases, with 16 bases sitting between them. The CDR3 has 15 amino acids. The germline V gene encodes CDR1 SEHNR and CDR2 FQNEAQ (reference sequence). The DNA for the CDR3 is TGTGCCAGCACCCCCCTCGGGGGGCCCACCGGGGAGCTGTTTTTT. Translating it yields CASTPLGGPTGELFF.

The V and J genes are TRBV4-1 and TRBJ2-7, with 11 bases identical to TRBD2. This CDR3 contains 16 residues. Germline trimming cut 4 bases from V and 3 bases from J; bases unmatched to any gene: 8. Per the germline V gene, CDR1 is MGHRA and CDR2 is YSYEKL. Here the CDR3 reads CASSRPGTSGFYEQYF. The CDR3 region has the DNA TGCGCCAGCAGCCGACCCGGGACTAGCGGATTCTACGAGCAGTACTTC.

The chain employs TRBV18 and TRBJ1-5, with 8 bases aligning to TRBD1. CDR1 KGHSH and CDR2 LQKENI come from the germline V gene. V lost 5 bases, J lost 6 bases, and 6 bases stayed unmatched. The CDR3 is made up of 14 amino acids. The CDR3 protein is CASSSGQGAQPQHF. CDR3 bases: TGTGCCAGCTCATCAGGACAGGGTGCTCAGCCCCAGCATTTT.

The chain is built from TRBV5-1 and TRBJ2-1; D unresolved. There are 14 residues in the CDR3. Per germline, CDR1 SGHRS and CDR2 YFSETQ. With 4 bases removed from V and 0 bases from J, the gap between germline ends came to 8 bases. The chain's CDR3 is CASSPGDSYNEQFF. The CDR3 bases are TGCGCCAGCAGCCCGGGCGACTCCTACAATGAGCAGTTCTTC.

In this sample, this clone turned up once. The chain links TRBV5-1 to TRBJ2-1; D gene unclear. Trimming pared 2 bases from V and 12 bases from J, leaving 18 bases between. Germline CDR1 reads SGHRS; CDR2 reads YFSETQ. There are 14 residues in the CDR3. The CDR3 nucleotides are TGCGCCAGCAGCTTTTGGTTTGGGTCAGGCGGGCAGTTCTTC. Encoded protein: CASSFWFGSGGQFF. The full variable domain, rest sourced from reference TRBV5-1 and TRBJ2-1, is KAGVTQTPRYLIKTRGQQVTLSCSPISGHRSVSWYQQTPGQGLQFLFEYFSETQRNKGNFPGRFSGRQFSNSRSEMNVSTLELGDSALYLCASSFWFGSGGQFFGPGTRLTVL.

The chain employs TRBV7-2 and TRBJ2-7; TRBD2 aligns across 7 bases. Germline V gene sequence: CDR1 SGHTA, CDR2 FQGNSA. Trimming at V came to 0 bases and at J to 1 base, leaving 3 bases not matched to a gene. This CDR3 has 15 residues. The chain's CDR3 is CASSLAWEGSYEQYF. For the CDR3, the DNA is TGTGCCAGCAGCTTAGCCTGGGAGGGTTCCTACGAGCAGTACTTC.

V gene TRBV29-1 combines with J gene TRBJ1-1; D not certain. This CDR3 has 13 residues. V lost 3 bases and J 3 bases, leaving 11 bases between the germline ends. Germline-derived CDR1 and CDR2 are SQVTM and ANQGSEA. This CDR3 reads CSVEREEYTEAFF. The CDR3 DNA reads TGCAGCGTTGAGAGGGAGGAGTACACTGAAGCTTTCTTT.

The J gene is TRBJ2-3, the V gene TRBV4-2, with D perhaps matching TRBD1 (6 bases). CDR3 size: 16 residues. CDR1 LGHNA and CDR2 YNFKEQ come from the germline V gene. V lost 0 bases and J lost 1, with 11 bases in between. The chain's CDR3 is CASSQERAGGTDTQYF. The CDR3 DNA is TGTGCCAGCAGCCAAGAGAGGGCAGGGGGCACAGATACGCAGTATTTT.

The V and J genes are TRBV6-6 and TRBJ1-5; 7 bases align to TRBD1. Germline V gene lookup returns CDR1 MNHNY and CDR2 SVGAGI (reference sequence). V dropped 4 bases and J dropped 3; count of bases not matched to a gene: 6. The length of the CDR3 is 15 residues. CDR3 bases: TGTGCCAGCAGTTGGCGACAGGGTGACAATCAGCCCCAGCATTTT. Encoded protein: CASSWRQGDNQPQHF.

DNA of the CDR3: TGTGCCAGGCGAGATTGGTTAGAGACCCAGTACTTC. Translated, it gives CARRDWLETQYF. V and J are TRBV21-1 and TRBJ2-5; the table's D call, TRBD2, has no DNA check behind it. TRBV21-1 is listed as a pseudogene. CDR3 length: 12 amino acids.

This clone has just one count. V and J are TRBV5-4 and TRBJ2-1, with TRBD1 matching 7 bases. This CDR3 contains 13 residues. Germline trimming cut 5 bases from V and 8 bases from J; bases unmatched to any gene: 7. Germline V gene sequence: CDR1 SGHNT, CDR2 YYREEE (reference sequence). The CDR3 is CASRSGQNDEQFF. CDR3 coding DNA: TGTGCCAGCAGATCGGGACAGAACGATGAGCAGTTCTTC.